One sample yielded the 19 T cell receptor beta chains listed below, sequenced in a study of blood T cell repertoires in COVID-19. Assay: immunoSEQ multiplex PCR; the TCRdb copy retains only in-frame clones and omits some. The table lists 250,000 to 300,000 clones, roughly 80% of them singletons. The specimen sequenced was PBMCs or T cells enriched from blood (not recorded which). Receptor source: a man in his forties who had been exposed to COVID-19.

The chain employs TRBV9 and TRBJ2-4, with TRBD1 as a possible D gene (7 bases). This CDR3 contains 14 residues. CDR1 is SGDLS and CDR2 is YYNGEE in the germline V gene. Trimming shortened V by 2 bases and J by 6 bases, and 12 bases separated the two germline ends. DNA for the CDR3: TGTGCCAGCAGCGTTCAGGGGGGTGGAAACATTCAGTACTTC. Translation: CASSVQGGGNIQYF.

The V gene is TRBV27, the J gene TRBJ2-2; TRBD1 might be the D (5 bases). The CDR3 contains 14 residues. CDR1 and CDR2 (germline): MNHEY, SMNVEV (reference sequence). The ends were cut back, 3 bases at V and 4 bases at J, with 9 bases in the middle. The CDR3 here is CASSFAGPTGELFF. CDR3 nucleotide sequence: TGTGCCAGCAGTTTCGCAGGGCCCACCGGGGAGCTGTTTTTT.

The CDR3 DNA reads as TGTGCCAGCAGCTTCCAACAAGGAGCCAGGGGTCAAGAGACCCAGTACTTC. Translation gives CASSFQQGARGQETQYF. The rearrangement joins TRBV5-4 to TRBJ2-5; D may be TRBD1 (6 bases). Germline CDR1 and CDR2: SGHNT and YYREEE (reference sequence). V was pared by 2 bases and J by 2 bases, with 19 bases between. The CDR3 is 17 amino acids.

The chain employs TRBV15 and TRBJ2-1; 12 bases are a match to TRBD2. The ends lost 2 bases at V and 7 bases at J; junction bases unmatched: 6. The CDR3 loop spans 16 amino acids. Germline V lookup: CDR1 LNHNV, CDR2 YYDKDF (reference sequence). The CDR3 loop is CATSRKLAGGGNEQFF. The DNA of the CDR3 is TGTGCCACCAGCAGAAAACTAGCGGGAGGCGGGAATGAGCAGTTCTTC.

Remarks on this clone: One junction end disagrees with the germline gene, perhaps due to a read error. V and J are TRBV5-4 and TRBJ1-1; 7 bases agree with TRBD1. Germline CDR1 reads SGHNT; CDR2 reads YYREEE (reference sequence). The CDR3 length is 14 residues. In nucleotides, the CDR3 is TGTGTCAGCAGCTTCAAAGGGGGCGGCTCTGAAGCTTTCTTT. Amino acid sequence: CVSSFKGGGSEAFF.

The V call is TRBV7-9, the J call TRBJ2-7; no firm D call. Trimming cost V 1 base and J 0 bases, with 4 bases left between them. The V gene's germline CDR1 is SEHNR and CDR2 FQNEAQ (reference sequence). The CDR3 consists of 13 residues. The CDR3: CASSLGLSYEQYF. CDR3 sequence (DNA): TGTGCCAGCAGCTTAGGACTCTCCTACGAGCAGTACTTC.

The chain couples TRBV9 to TRBJ1-1; TRBD1 agrees at 8 bases. CDR3 length: 15 amino acids. V was clipped by 3 bases and J by 1 base; unmatched bases: 5. The germline V gene has CDR1 SGDLS and CDR2 YYNGEE. The CDR3 DNA sequence: TGTGCCAGCAGCGATGGGGACAGGAGGAACACTGAAGCTTTCTTT. Amino acid sequence: CASSDGDRRNTEAFF.

The chain has TRBV12-3 or TRBV12-4 and TRBJ2-1; no reliable D call. CDR3 length: 11 amino acids. V lost 8 bases to trimming and J lost 8 bases, with 10 bases between them. In DNA form, the CDR3 reads TGTGCCAGCCGTCGTTTCGATGAGCAGTTCTTC. Protein product: CASRRFDEQFF.

The rearrangement links TRBV21-1 to TRBJ2-1; the D call in the table, TRBD1, was not verified against the DNA. TRBV21-1 is shown as a pseudogene. The CDR3 is made up of 15 amino acids. In DNA, the CDR3 is TGTGCCAGCAGCTCGCGCCGACAGGGGTTCGACGAGCAGTTCTTC. Its protein product is CASSSRRQGFDEQFF.

The chain uses TRBV11-3 and TRBJ2-7, with D possibly matching TRBD2 (6 bases). The germline V gene encodes CDR1 SGHNT and CDR2 YENEEA. Trimming shortened V by 6 bases and J by 0 bases, and 9 bases separated the two germline ends. CDR3 length: 13 residues. The CDR3 here is CASRIGSSYEQYF. In DNA, the CDR3 is TGTGCCAGCAGAATCGGGAGCTCCTACGAGCAGTACTTC.

J is TRBJ1-5 and V is TRBV10-3; D might be TRBD1 (6 bases). V shed 2 bases and J shed 1 base, with 15 bases lying between them. This CDR3 comprises 17 residues. Germline CDR1 reads ENHRY; CDR2 reads SYGVKD. Written as DNA, the CDR3 is TGTGCCATCAGTGAGGTTCGGGGGGCCTGGAGCAATCAGCCCCAGCATTTT. This encodes CAISEVRGAWSNQPQHF.

This chain uses TRBV10-3 with TRBJ2-7; D tentatively reads TRBD1 or TRBD2 (9 bases each). Looked up from germline, CDR1 is ENHRY and CDR2 is SYGVKD. Trimming took 3 bases from V and 1 from J, leaving 25 bases between them. The CDR3 length is 19 residues. The CDR3 loop reads CAISDFGTGSLAGSYEQYF. The CDR3 bases are TGTGCCATCAGTGACTTCGGGACAGGGAGTCTAGCGGGGTCCTACGAGCAGTACTTC.

The chain has TRBV12-3 or TRBV12-4 and TRBJ1-1, with D possibly matching TRBD1 (5 bases). V was trimmed by 8 bases and J by 8 bases, leaving 15 bases between them. The CDR3 length is 12 residues. The chain's CDR3 is CASLDSFAEAFF. For the CDR3, the DNA is TGTGCCAGCCTCGACAGTTTCGCAGAAGCTTTCTTT.

This clone came up a few times. This sequence joins TRBV30 and TRBJ1-6; D is unresolved. Germline V gene sequence: CDR1 GTSNPN, CDR2 SVGIG (reference sequence). The CDR3 totals 11 residues. V gave up 4 bases and J gave up 7 bases, with 5 bases separating them. CDR3 in DNA: TGTGCCTGGAATGAGAATTCACCCCTCCACTTT. The encoded protein is CAWNENSPLHF. The full variable domain, completed using reference TRBV30 and TRBJ1-6, is SQTIHQWPATLVQPVGSPLSLECTVEGTSNPNLYWYRQAAGRGLQLLFYSVGIGQISSEVPQNLSASRPQDRQFILSSKKLLLSDSGFYLCAWNENSPLHFGNGTRLTVT.

The V and J genes are TRBV19 and TRBJ1-2; 9 nucleotides align to TRBD1. V was pared by 7 bases and J by 6 bases, with 9 bases of the junction left unmatched. The CDR3 runs 14 residues. Germline values: CDR1 LNHDA, CDR2 SQIVND (reference sequence). In DNA form, the CDR3 reads TGTGCCAGTACCCAACCCGGGACAGGGCATGGCTACACCTTC. Protein sequence: CASTQPGTGHGYTF.

The chain employs TRBV18 and TRBJ1-1; 8 nucleotides match TRBD1. The CDR3 is 12 residues long. The germline V gene has CDR1 KGHSH and CDR2 LQKENI. The V gene end was trimmed by 4 bases and the J gene end by 7 bases; junction bases not matched to a gene: 2. The CDR3 coding sequence is TGTGCCAGCTCACGGACAGGGCTTGAAGCTTTCTTT. Protein product: CASSRTGLEAFF.

The chain has TRBV5-4 and TRBJ2-7, with 10 bases that match TRBD2. With V trimmed by 4 bases and J by 0 bases, 10 bases remained unmatched. Germline assignment: CDR1 SGHNT and CDR2 YYREEE (reference sequence). The length of the CDR3 is 17 residues. CDR3 coding DNA: TGTGCCAGCAGCCTACGACTAGCGGGTATGGGCTCCTACGAGCAGTACTTC. As protein: CASSLRLAGMGSYEQYF.

This clone was observed once. The chain recombines TRBV2 with TRBJ1-6; D remains unclear. Germline lookup yields CDR1 SNHLY and CDR2 FYNNEI. Trimming took off 1 base at V and 7 bases at J, with 8 bases between the two ends. This CDR3 is 14 amino acids long. The CDR3 nucleotides read TGTGCCAGCAGTGAAGGAGGCTTCAATTCACCCCTCCACTTT. Its protein product is CASSEGGFNSPLHF.

The CDR3 region is CASSDSGRRTEAFF. CDR3 in DNA: TGTGCCAGCAGTGACTCAGGGAGGAGAACTGAAGCTTTCTTT. The V call is TRBV6-4, the J call TRBJ1-1; D call uncertain. From germline, CDR1 is MRHNA and CDR2 SNTAGT. V lost 0 bases to trimming and J lost 5 bases, with 10 bases between them. This CDR3 has 14 amino acids.